These 27 T cell receptor beta chains share one sample of origin, sequenced in a study of blood T cells in healthy people across ages. A second PCR, run for roughly 7 to 11 cycles, used a sample-barcoded 5' primer plus a J-beta primer mix. TCRdb used MiXCR to reprocess the 5' RACE reads, holding one entry per CDR3 protein. The sample carries hundreds of thousands of distinct CDR3 sequences, 48% recorded once. The sequenced material came from blood. These receptors all stem from a man aged 30 to 39 in good health.

The rearrangement links TRBV28 to TRBJ1-4, with 7 bases fitting TRBD1. CDR3 length equals 14 residues. The germline CDR1 and CDR2 sequences are MDHEN and SYDVKM. Trimming at V came to 7 bases and at J to 5 bases, leaving 7 bases not matched to a gene. The CDR3 region has the DNA TGTGCCAGCACAACGAGGGGGCTAAATGAAAAACTGTTTTTT. Its protein product is CASTTRGLNEKLFF.

The sample holds a few counts of this clonotype. The V gene is TRBV4-1, the J gene TRBJ1-1; possible D gene TRBD1, 5 bases. The CDR3 has 15 amino acids. With 0 bases removed from V and 5 bases from J, the gap between germline ends came to 13 bases. Germline V gene lookup returns CDR1 MGHRA and CDR2 YSYEKL. CDR3 amino acids: CASSQDPPGRTEAFF. The DNA of the CDR3 is TGCGCCAGCAGCCAAGATCCTCCGGGGCGGACTGAAGCTTTCTTT.

A single count supports this clonotype. The CDR3 nucleotides read TGTGCCAGCAGCAAGACGAAAGTTTCTGGGATTGGAGAGACCCAGTACTTC. Amino acids: CASSKTKVSGIGETQYF. The V and J genes are TRBV7-8 and TRBJ2-5; D uncertain. Trimming cost V 5 bases and J 4 bases, with 23 bases left between them. The germline V gene encodes CDR1 SGHVS and CDR2 FQNEAQ. The CDR3 contains 17 residues. The whole variable domain, filled in from reference TRBV7-8 and TRBJ2-5, reads GAGVSQSPRYKVAKRGQDVALRCDPISGHVSLFWYQQALGQGPEFLTYFQNEAQLDKSGLPSDRFFAERPEGSVSTLKIQRTQQEDSAVYLCASSKTKVSGIGETQYFGPGTRLLVL.

The chain joins TRBV9 to TRBJ2-5; D is unclear. With the DNA end fitting TRBJ2-7 better, the J assignment may be wrong. The CDR3 has 12 amino acids. In germline, CDR1 is SGDLS, CDR2 YYNGEE. CDR3 in DNA: TGTGCCAGCAGCGTGGTCCGGGTCGAGCAGTACTTC. The encoded protein is CASSVVRVEQYF.

This clonotype has only a few counts. This chain uses TRBV24-1 with TRBJ1-2; D unclear. Looked up from germline, CDR1 is KGHDR and CDR2 is SFDVKD. V gave up 2 bases and J gave up 8 bases, with 20 bases separating them. The length of the CDR3 is 16 residues. The CDR3 DNA is TGTGCCACCAGTGATTCCCCAGGAGGGCAGGCGAACGGCTACACCTTC. It translates to CATSDSPGGQANGYTF.

This rearrangement joins TRBV9 to TRBJ2-3, with D possibly being TRBD2 (5 bases). From germline, CDR1 is SGDLS and CDR2 YYNGEE. V was clipped by 6 bases and J by 2 bases, with 16 bases between them. This CDR3 has 15 residues. The CDR3 loop reads CASTVRGGLTDTQYF. CDR3 nucleotides: TGTGCCAGCACTGTGAGAGGCGGACTCACAGATACGCAGTATTTT. The full variable domain, completed using reference TRBV9 and TRBJ2-3, is DSGVTQTPKHLITATGQRVTLRCSPRSGDLSVYWYQQSLDQGLQFLIQYYNGEERAKGNILERFSAQQFPDLHSELNLSSLELGDSALYFCASTVRGGLTDTQYFGPGTRLTVL.

The CDR3 nucleotides read TGCAGCGTTGGGGATTCGGACGTTGAGCAGTTCTTC. It specifies CSVGDSDVEQFF. This chain connects TRBV29-1 to TRBJ2-1; D unclear. The CDR3 consists of 12 residues. V lost 4 bases to trimming and J lost 9 bases, with 13 bases between them. From germline, CDR1 is SQVTM and CDR2 ANQGSEA.

The chain uses TRBV4-1 and TRBJ1-2, with TRBD1 matching over 7 bases. In germline, CDR1 is MGHRA, CDR2 YSYEKL. The CDR3 sequence is 15 residues long. With 5 bases clipped from V and 2 bases from J, the junction kept 8 bases outside the gene matches. Here the CDR3 reads CASSRDSSTNYGYTF. The CDR3 nucleotides are TGCGCCAGCAGCAGGGACAGCTCTACCAACTATGGCTACACCTTC.

The table lists this clonotype with a few counts. The V call is TRBV28, the J call TRBJ2-1; 11 bases fit TRBD2. J was trimmed by 5 bases and V by 7 bases; bases with no gene match: 7. CDR3 length equals 15 residues. The germline CDR1 and CDR2 sequences are MDHEN and SYDVKM. The CDR3 loop reads CASTSLLAGDNEQFF. Here the CDR3 DNA reads TGTGCCAGCACTTCCTTACTAGCGGGGGACAATGAGCAGTTCTTC.

The chain combines TRBV5-1 with TRBJ2-1, with TRBD1 identical over 9 bases. The CDR3 contains 14 residues. The J segment lost 6 bases and the V segment lost 4 bases, leaving 5 bases of the junction unmatched. Germline V gene lookup returns CDR1 SGHRS and CDR2 YFSETQ. This chain's CDR3 is CASSRTGEANEQFF. The DNA of the CDR3 is TGCGCCAGCAGCCGGACAGGGGAAGCCAATGAGCAGTTCTTC.

The CDR3 sequence: CASTLMGRGYEQYF. The CDR3 region has the DNA TGTGCCAGCACCCTAATGGGCAGGGGATACGAGCAGTACTTC. The genes are TRBV2 and TRBJ2-5, with D perhaps TRBD1 (6 bases). The DNA matches TRBJ2-7 better at its end, which makes the J call doubtful. The CDR3 runs 14 residues. CDR1 SNHLY and CDR2 FYNNEI come from the germline V gene.

The chain joins TRBV6-5 to TRBJ1-6; D is perhaps TRBD1 (5 bases). V lost 7 bases, J lost 5 bases, and 12 bases lay in between. Looked up from germline, CDR1 is MNHEY and CDR2 is SVGAGI. This CDR3 is built from 14 residues. The CDR3 region has the DNA TGTGCCAGCAACGGGGGATTTCATAATTCACCCCTCCACTTT. Its protein is CASNGGFHNSPLHF.

The chain uses TRBV4-1 and TRBJ2-7; a weak D match, TRBD1 (6 bases). CDR1 and CDR2 from the germline V gene are MGHRA and YSYEKL. Trimming removed 2 bases at V and 2 bases at J, with 16 bases between. CDR3 length equals 16 residues. The CDR3 is CASSQTEAWDTYEQYF. The CDR3 region has the DNA TGCGCCAGCAGCCAAACCGAGGCCTGGGACACCTACGAGCAGTACTTC.

CDR3 in DNA: TGTGCCAGCAGTTACAGGGACGATCAGCCCCAGCATTTT. Protein product: CASSYRDDQPQHF. The chain uses TRBV2 and TRBJ1-5, with D perhaps TRBD1 (6 bases). V was clipped by 5 bases and J by 5 bases, with 10 bases between them. Germline loops: CDR1 SNHLY, CDR2 FYNNEI. This CDR3 spans 13 amino acids.

The chain is built from TRBV15 and TRBJ2-3; D not resolved. Germline V gives CDR1 LNHNV, CDR2 YYDKDF (reference sequence). The V gene lost 4 bases and the J gene lost 6 bases, with 8 bases spanning the gap. This CDR3 region has 12 residues. The CDR3 coding sequence is TGTGCCACCAGCACCGGCGAGGATACGCAGTATTTT. It yields the protein CATSTGEDTQYF.

In its sample, this clonotype was seen once. The V gene is TRBV25-1, the J gene TRBJ1-5; D not certain. The CDR3 consists of 15 residues. Trimming stripped 1 base from V and 0 bases from J, with 7 bases between. The germline CDR1 and CDR2 sequences are MGHDK and SYGVNS. The CDR3 is CASSEFGHSNQPQHF. In nucleotides, the CDR3 is TGTGCCAGCAGTGAATTTGGGCATAGCAATCAGCCCCAGCATTTT. Full variable domain (remainder filled in from reference TRBV25-1 and TRBJ1-5): EADIYQTPRYLVIGTGKKITLECSQTMGHDKMYWYQQDPGMELHLIHYSYGVNSTEKGDLSSESTVSRIRTEHFPLTLESARPSHTSQYLCASSEFGHSNQPQHFGDGTRLSIL.

This clonotype was recorded once. The CDR3 coding sequence is TGTGCCAGCAGTTACTGGGGGGCAGCGGACAGCAGACGTAGCGGGTCGAGCTCCTACAATGAGCAGTTCTTC. This encodes CASSYWGAADSRRSGSSSYNEQFF. The V gene is TRBV6-2 or TRBV6-3, the J gene TRBJ2-1; D may be TRBD2 (7 bases). The CDR3 is made up of 24 amino acids. Germline CDR1 is MNHEY and CDR2 is SVGEGT. V was clipped by 1 base and J by 0 bases, with 34 bases between them.

Here the CDR3 reads CASSTTPNEKLFF. CDR3 sequence (DNA): TGTGCCAGCAGCACCACTCCAAATGAAAAACTGTTTTTT. The rearrangement joins TRBV9 to TRBJ1-4, with D hard to call. CDR3 length: 13 residues. Trimming removed 4 bases at V and 5 bases at J, with 9 bases between. Looked up from germline, CDR1 is SGDLS and CDR2 is YYNGEE.

The gene calls are TRBV6-2 or TRBV6-3 and TRBJ2-1; D might be TRBD1 or TRBD2, each matching 6 bases. From germline, CDR1 is MNHEY and CDR2 SVGEGT. This CDR3 has 15 residues. Trimming left V 11 bases short and J 0 bases short, with 17 bases between. The chain's CDR3 is CAGREEGGSYNEQFF. CDR3 DNA sequence: TGTGCCGGCCGTGAGGAGGGGGGCTCCTACAATGAGCAGTTCTTC.

This clonotype was found a few times. The rearrangement links TRBV29-1 to TRBJ1-6, with D perhaps matching TRBD1 (6 bases). The germline V gene encodes CDR1 SQVTM and CDR2 ANQGSEA. The CDR3 contains 12 residues. Trimming removed 5 bases from V and 7 bases from J, with 9 bases in between. The CDR3 DNA reads as TGCAGCGTTTCCCAGGGGAATTCACCCCTCCACTTT. This encodes CSVSQGNSPLHF.

This sequence joins TRBV6-5 and TRBJ2-4; D may match TRBD1 or TRBD2 (5 bases each). The J call may be incorrect, as the DNA end agrees better with TRBJ2-7. CDR3 length: 15 amino acids. Germline CDR1 reads MNHEY; CDR2 reads SVGAGI. The CDR3 region is CASSSPGTVTYEQYF. The CDR3 DNA reads as TGTGCCAGCAGTTCCCCCGGGACCGTTACCTACGAGCAGTACTTC.

The chain has TRBV4-1 and TRBJ2-3; TRBD1 aligns across 7 bases. Germline loops: CDR1 MGHRA, CDR2 YSYEKL. CDR3 length equals 14 residues. After removal of 2 bases from V and 4 bases from J, the junction contained 3 bases not matched to a gene. The CDR3 nucleotides read TGCGCCAGCAGCCAACAACAGGGGCCAGATACGCAGTATTTT. Residues: CASSQQQGPDTQYF.

This rearrangement joins TRBV4-2 to TRBJ1-2; 7 nucleotides agree with TRBD1. Looked up from germline, CDR1 is LGHNA and CDR2 is YNFKEQ. With 5 bases clipped from V and 4 bases from J, the junction kept 13 bases outside the gene matches. The CDR3 has 16 amino acids. The CDR3 sequence: CASSVTGERVPYGYTF. DNA for the CDR3: TGTGCCAGCAGCGTTACAGGGGAGAGGGTTCCCTATGGCTACACCTTC.

The J gene is TRBJ2-1, the V gene TRBV12-3 or TRBV12-4; D is unresolved. This CDR3 has 17 amino acids. The V end lost 5 bases, the J end lost 0 bases, and 17 bases lay between the germline ends. The CDR3 region is CASSIFERSSSYNEQFF. The CDR3 DNA sequence: TGTGCCAGCAGTATATTTGAAAGATCGAGCTCCTACAATGAGCAGTTCTTC.

The chain couples TRBV7-9 to TRBJ2-1; D perhaps matches TRBD1 (6 bases). Germline CDR1 SEHNR, CDR2 FQNEAQ (reference sequence). This CDR3 has 15 amino acids. V was trimmed by 5 bases and J by 8 bases, leaving 19 bases between them. The chain's CDR3 is CASSPGQRSMHEQFF. The CDR3 DNA sequence: TGTGCCAGCAGCCCCGGACAGAGATCTATGCATGAGCAGTTCTTC.

A single count supports this clonotype. The V and J genes are TRBV28 and TRBJ2-1; the D gene is possibly TRBD2 (5 bases). The V gene's germline CDR1 is MDHEN and CDR2 SYDVKM. The CDR3 sequence is 13 residues long. V shed 7 bases and J shed 4 bases, with 11 bases lying between them. CDR3 residues: CASKTGIYNEQFF. In DNA, the CDR3 is TGTGCCAGCAAGACGGGGATATACAATGAGCAGTTCTTC.

This clonotype appeared a few times. The gene calls are TRBV4-2 and TRBJ1-2, with 7 bases fitting TRBD1. V lost 0 bases and J lost 4; bases outside the gene matches: 5. Germline V gene lookup returns CDR1 LGHNA and CDR2 YNFKEQ. The CDR3 extends over 15 amino acids. The CDR3 coding sequence is TGTGCCAGCAGCCAAGAGGACAGGACCGGCTATGGCTACACCTTC. Protein product: CASSQEDRTGYGYTF.